A selection of T cell receptor beta chains follows, all from one sample in a study of lymphopenia after photon versus proton radiotherapy. TCRdb's copy holds only in-frame clones and misses some; the assay was immunoSEQ multiplex PCR. This sample carries some 55,000 clones, 65% to 85% of them seen once, and the ten largest clones take roughly 29%. The specimen comprised peripheral blood, sampled from a patient treated with photon-based radiotherapy. Source of these receptors: a man aged 50-60 years with gastric cancer. Both conserved end residues are part of each CDR3. Fields, in order: CDR3 protein, CDR3 DNA, D gene, V gene, clone size, J gene. D genes are given only for firm matches. Where a row states a size, it is once, few, many or the class of an expanded clone; other rows omit it.

CDR3aa: CASSLQGNTEAFF
CDR3nt: TGTGCCAGCAGCTTACAGGGTAACACTGAAGCTTTCTTT
d_gene: NA
v_gene: TRBV7-9
abundance: NA
j_gene: TRBJ1-1

CDR3aa: CAWSPEAGGETQYF
CDR3nt: TGTGCCTGGAGTCCCGAGGCAGGGGGAGAGACCCAGTACTTC
d_gene: TRBD1
v_gene: TRBV30
abundance: NA
j_gene: TRBJ2-5

CDR3aa: CASSIPGDTKNTEAFF
CDR3nt: TGTGCCAGTAGTATACCGGGAGACACCAAGAACACTGAAGCTTTCTTT
d_gene: NA
v_gene: TRBV19
abundance: NA
j_gene: TRBJ1-1

CDR3aa: CASSREHTTGELFF
CDR3nt: TGTGCCAGCAGTCGGGAGCATACCACCGGGGAGCTGTTTTTT
d_gene: NA
v_gene: TRBV7-9
abundance: once
j_gene: TRBJ2-2

CDR3aa: CSVEPRQGSYGYTF
CDR3nt: TGCAGCGTTGAACCCCGGCAGGGCAGCTATGGCTACACCTTC
d_gene: NA
v_gene: TRBV29-1
abundance: NA
j_gene: TRBJ1-2

CDR3aa: CASSPPTSTKNIQYF
CDR3nt: TGTGCCAGCTCACCACCGACTAGCACAAAAAACATTCAGTACTTC
d_gene: TRBD2
v_gene: TRBV18
abundance: NA
j_gene: TRBJ2-4

CDR3aa: CSVWGSHEQYF
CDR3nt: TGCAGCGTTTGGGGGTCCCACGAGCAGTACTTC
d_gene: NA
v_gene: TRBV29-1
abundance: NA
j_gene: TRBJ2-7

CDR3aa: CASSLTGHLNTEAFF
CDR3nt: TGTGCCAGCAGTTTAACGGGACACCTAAACACTGAAGCTTTCTTT
d_gene: NA
v_gene: TRBV6-5
abundance: NA
j_gene: TRBJ1-1

CDR3aa: CATSRVRDTGELFF
CDR3nt: TGTGCCACCAGCCGCGTAAGGGACACCGGGGAGCTGTTTTTT
d_gene: NA
v_gene: TRBV15
abundance: NA
j_gene: TRBJ2-2

CDR3aa: CASSLNGELNAYNEQFF
CDR3nt: TGCGCCAGCAGCTTAAATGGAGAGTTAAACGCCTACAATGAGCAGTTCTTC
d_gene: NA
v_gene: TRBV5-1
abundance: NA
j_gene: TRBJ2-1

CDR3aa: CSGGQLNYGYTF
CDR3nt: TGCAGCGGGGGACAACTAAACTATGGCTACACCTTC
d_gene: NA
v_gene: TRBV29-1
abundance: NA
j_gene: TRBJ1-2

CDR3aa: CSGQQGGSTEAFF
CDR3nt: TGCAGCGGCCAACAGGGGGGGAGCACTGAAGCTTTCTTT
d_gene: TRBD1
v_gene: TRBV29-1
abundance: few
j_gene: TRBJ1-1

CDR3aa: CASIGQGAQMNTEAFF
CDR3nt: TGTGCCAGTATCGGGCAGGGGGCTCAAATGAACACTGAAGCTTTCTTT
d_gene: TRBD1
v_gene: TRBV19
abundance: NA
j_gene: TRBJ1-1

CDR3aa: CAWGRNHEQYF
CDR3nt: TGTGCCTGGGGGAGAAACCACGAGCAGTACTTC
d_gene: NA
v_gene: TRBV30
abundance: few
j_gene: TRBJ2-7

CDR3aa: CASSPLGLAGGEQYF
CDR3nt: TGTGCCAGCAGCCCGCTCGGACTAGCGGGAGGCGAGCAGTACTTC
d_gene: TRBD2
v_gene: TRBV7-8
abundance: NA
j_gene: TRBJ2-7

CDR3aa: CASSYFLGGAQETQYF
CDR3nt: TGTGCCAGCAGTTACTTCCTCGGCGGCGCCCAAGAGACCCAGTACTTC
d_gene: NA
v_gene: TRBV6-5
abundance: few
j_gene: TRBJ2-5

CDR3aa: CASSSAQTDSYEQYF
CDR3nt: TGCGCCAGCAGCTCGGCACAGACCGACTCCTACGAGCAGTACTTC
d_gene: NA
v_gene: TRBV5-1
abundance: once
j_gene: TRBJ2-7

CDR3aa: CASSEELDSSTDTQYF
CDR3nt: TGTGCCAGCAGTGAAGAGTTGGACAGCAGCACAGATACGCAGTATTTT
d_gene: NA
v_gene: TRBV6-1
abundance: NA
j_gene: TRBJ2-3